This TCR beta chain originates from a study of blood T cells in healthy people across ages. With a J-beta primer mix and a sample-barcoded 5' primer, a second PCR ran roughly 6 to 11 cycles. TCRdb reprocessed the 5' RACE reads with MiXCR, giving one entry per CDR3 protein. The sample yields roughly 680,000 distinct CDR3 sequences, over 45% seen once. In its sample, this clonotype was seen many times. Its antigen is not identified. CDR1 and CDR2 from the germline V gene are LGHNA and YSLEER. V lost 8 bases, J lost 6 bases, and 23 bases lay in between. CDR3 length equals 15 residues. General study results and limits: The percentage of naive T cells correlated strongly with TCR beta diversity. Unknown CMV status may confound age-related changes in expanded clones.

Sequencing input: blood. The chain uses TRBV4-3 and TRBJ2-7; weak D call: TRBD2 (6 bases). The TCR was taken from a woman between 55 and 75 years old in good health. CDR3 loop: CASANSPGVGSEQYF. The CDR3 nucleotides read TGCGCCAGCGCCAACTCTCCGGGGGTAGGTAGCGAGCAGTACTTC.